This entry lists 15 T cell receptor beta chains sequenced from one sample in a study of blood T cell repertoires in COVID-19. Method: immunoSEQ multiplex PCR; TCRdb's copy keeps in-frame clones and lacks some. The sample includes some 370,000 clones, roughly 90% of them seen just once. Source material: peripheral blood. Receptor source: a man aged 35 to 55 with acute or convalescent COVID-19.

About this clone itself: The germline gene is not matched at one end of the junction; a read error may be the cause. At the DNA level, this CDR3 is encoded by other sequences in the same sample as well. The CDR3 coding sequence is TGTGCCTGGAGTGTAGCGGTTGCCGGGGAACTGTTTTTT. Translated: CAWSVAVAGELFF. This chain joins TRBV30 and TRBJ2-2; D perhaps matches TRBD2 (5 bases). CDR3 length equals 13 residues. Germline-derived CDR1 and CDR2 are GTSNPN and SVGIG (reference sequence).

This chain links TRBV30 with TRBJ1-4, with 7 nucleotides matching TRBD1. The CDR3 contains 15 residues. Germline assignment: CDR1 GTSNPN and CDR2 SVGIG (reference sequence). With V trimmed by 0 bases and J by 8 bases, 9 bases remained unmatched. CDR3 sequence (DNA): TGTGCCTGGAGTGTATCAGACAGGGTACGGGAAAAACTGTTTTTT. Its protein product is CAWSVSDRVREKLFF.

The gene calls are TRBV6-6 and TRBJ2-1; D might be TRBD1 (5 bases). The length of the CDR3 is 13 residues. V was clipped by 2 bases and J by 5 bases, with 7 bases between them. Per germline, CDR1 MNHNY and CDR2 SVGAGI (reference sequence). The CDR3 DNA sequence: TGTGCCAGCAGTTACGTACAGGACAATGAGCAGTTCTTC. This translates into CASSYVQDNEQFF.

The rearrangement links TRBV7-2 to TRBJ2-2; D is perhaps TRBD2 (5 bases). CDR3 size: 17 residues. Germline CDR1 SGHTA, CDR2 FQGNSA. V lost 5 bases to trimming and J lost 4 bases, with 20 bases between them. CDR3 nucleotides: TGTGCCAGCAGCCAAAACCCCGGGATCCTGGGCACCGGGGAGCTGTTTTTT. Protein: CASSQNPGILGTGELFF. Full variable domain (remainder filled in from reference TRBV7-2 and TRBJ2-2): GAGVSQSPSNKVTEKGKDVELRCDPISGHTALYWYRQSLGQGLEFLIYFQGNSAPDKSGLPSDRFSAERTGGSVSTLTIQRTQQEDSAVYLCASSQNPGILGTGELFFGEGSRLTVL.

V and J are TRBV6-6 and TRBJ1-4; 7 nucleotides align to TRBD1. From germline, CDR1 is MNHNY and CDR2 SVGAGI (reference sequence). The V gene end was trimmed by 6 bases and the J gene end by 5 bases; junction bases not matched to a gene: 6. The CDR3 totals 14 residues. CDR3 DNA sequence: TGTGCCAGCAGGGAACAGGGGTGGAATGAAAAACTGTTTTTT. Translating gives CASREQGWNEKLFF.

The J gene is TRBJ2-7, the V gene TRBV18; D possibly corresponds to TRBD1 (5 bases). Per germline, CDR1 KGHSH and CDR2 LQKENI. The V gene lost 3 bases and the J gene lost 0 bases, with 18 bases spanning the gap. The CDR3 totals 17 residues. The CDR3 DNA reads TGTGCCAGCTCACCGTCTGGGAACAGGCCGAGCTCCTACGAGCAGTACTTC. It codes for CASSPSGNRPSSYEQYF.

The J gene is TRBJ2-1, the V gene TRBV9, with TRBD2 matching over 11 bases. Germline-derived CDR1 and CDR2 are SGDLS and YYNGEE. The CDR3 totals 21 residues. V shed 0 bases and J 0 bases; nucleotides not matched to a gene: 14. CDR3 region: CASSVAPLAGGLSSSYNEQFF. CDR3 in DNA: TGTGCCAGCAGCGTAGCTCCTCTAGCGGGAGGCCTCTCAAGCTCCTACAATGAGCAGTTCTTC.

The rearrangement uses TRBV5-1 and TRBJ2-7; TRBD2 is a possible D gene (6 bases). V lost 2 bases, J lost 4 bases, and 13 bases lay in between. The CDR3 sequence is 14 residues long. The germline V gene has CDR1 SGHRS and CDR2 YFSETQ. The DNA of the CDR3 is TGCGCCAGCAGCTTTGCTAGCGCGCCTTACGAGCAGTACTTC. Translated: CASSFASAPYEQYF.

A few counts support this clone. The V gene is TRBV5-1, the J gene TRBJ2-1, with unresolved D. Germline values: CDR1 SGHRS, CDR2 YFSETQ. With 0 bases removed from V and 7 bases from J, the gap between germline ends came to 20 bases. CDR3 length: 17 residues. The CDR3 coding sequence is TGCGCCAGCAGCTTGGGCGCGACTGCCTCCCACCGTAATGAGCAGTTCTTC. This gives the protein CASSLGATASHRNEQFF.

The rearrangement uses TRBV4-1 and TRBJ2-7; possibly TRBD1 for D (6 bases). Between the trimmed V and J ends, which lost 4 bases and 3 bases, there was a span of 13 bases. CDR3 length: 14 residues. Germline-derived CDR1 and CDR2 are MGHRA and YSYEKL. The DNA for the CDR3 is TGCGCCAGCAGCCCCTTAGGCAGGGGCTACGAGCAGTACTTC. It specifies CASSPLGRGYEQYF.

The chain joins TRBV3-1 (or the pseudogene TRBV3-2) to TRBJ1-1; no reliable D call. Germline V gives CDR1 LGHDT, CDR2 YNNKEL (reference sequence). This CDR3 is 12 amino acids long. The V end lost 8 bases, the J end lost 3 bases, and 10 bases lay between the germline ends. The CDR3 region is CASGWQDTEAFF. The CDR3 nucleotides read TGTGCCAGCGGCTGGCAGGACACTGAAGCTTTCTTT.

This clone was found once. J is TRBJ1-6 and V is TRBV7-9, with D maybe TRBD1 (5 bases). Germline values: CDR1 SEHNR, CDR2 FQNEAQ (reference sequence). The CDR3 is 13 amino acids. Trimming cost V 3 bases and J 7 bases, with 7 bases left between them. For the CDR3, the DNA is TGTGCCAGCAGCTTTGACAGAAATTCACCCCTCCACTTT. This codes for CASSFDRNSPLHF.

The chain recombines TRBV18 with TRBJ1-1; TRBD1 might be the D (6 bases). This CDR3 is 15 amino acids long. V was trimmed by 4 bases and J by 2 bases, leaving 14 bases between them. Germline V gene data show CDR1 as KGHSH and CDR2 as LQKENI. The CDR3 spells CASSLNLQGNTEAFF. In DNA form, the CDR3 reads TGTGCCAGCTCACTAAACTTACAGGGTAACACTGAAGCTTTCTTT.

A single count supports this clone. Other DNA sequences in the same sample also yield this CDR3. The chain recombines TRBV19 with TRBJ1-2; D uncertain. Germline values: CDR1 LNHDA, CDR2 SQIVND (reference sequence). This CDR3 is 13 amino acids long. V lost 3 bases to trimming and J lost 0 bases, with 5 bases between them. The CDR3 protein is CASSIGTNYGYTF. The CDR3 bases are TGTGCCAGTAGTATCGGGACTAACTATGGCTACACCTTC.

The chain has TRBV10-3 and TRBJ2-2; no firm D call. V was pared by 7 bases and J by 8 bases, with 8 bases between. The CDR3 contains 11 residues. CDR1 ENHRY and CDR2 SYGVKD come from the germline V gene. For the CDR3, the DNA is TGTGCCATCATGGAGAAGGGGGAGCTGTTTTTT. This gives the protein CAIMEKGELFF.